This T cell receptor (beta chain) appears in the sequencing data of a study of blood T cell repertoires in COVID-19. The CDR3 is made up of 14 amino acids. Per germline, CDR1 MNHEY and CDR2 SMNVEV (reference sequence). Trimming left V 5 bases short and J 0 bases short, with 8 bases between. Per the original data handling: From reference gene primer amplification, estimates of nucleated cell counts were derived. TCRdb's table, derived via immunoSEQ multiplex PCR, lists solely in-frame clones and lacks some. That table is the source of V, J and clone size, and D and trimming were worked out from the DNA. Of 40,000 or so clones listed, nearly 90% are singletons.

The receptor was isolated from a man in his forties or fifties with active COVID-19. The genes are TRBV27 and TRBJ1-3; D possibly corresponds to TRBD1 (5 bases). Sequencing input: peripheral blood. CDR3 sequence reads: CASSKGLSGNTIYF. CDR3 bases: TGTGCCAGCAGTAAGGGGCTCTCTGGAAACACCATATATTTT.